This T cell receptor beta chain was identified during a study of blood T cell repertoires in COVID-19. The protocol was immunoSEQ multiplex PCR, while the TCRdb copy is restricted to in-frame clones and leaves out a portion. In the table there are about 280,000 clones, 85% to 90% of which are singletons. The sample was PBMCs or T cells enriched from blood (not recorded which). The TCR was taken from a woman in her 30s with acute COVID-19.

The CDR3, as DNA: TGTGCCAGCAGTCCCCGTGCTGGGGGGTTTAATGAAAAACTGTTTTTT. The encoded protein is CASSPRAGGFNEKLFF. V usage is TRBV27 and J usage is TRBJ1-4; TRBD1 is a possible D gene (5 bases). The germline V gene encodes CDR1 MNHEY and CDR2 SMNVEV (reference sequence). This CDR3 spans 16 amino acids. Trimming pared 5 bases from V and 4 bases from J, leaving 17 bases between.